This TCR beta chain derives from a study of blood T cell repertoires in COVID-19. In the study overall: PBMCs, B-cell-depleted T cells, or T cells were the source of the cDNA or gDNA that made up the material.

Per the original data handling: Amplifying reference gene primers gave estimates of nucleated cell counts. Some clones are missing from TCRdb's copy, which holds only in-frame ones; the method was immunoSEQ multiplex PCR. V and J calls plus clone size are reproduced from that table; the DNA served to infer D and trimming. The table lists 150,000 to 200,000 clones, roughly 84% of them singletons. This CDR3 comprises 15 residues. Trimming took 5 bases from V and 7 from J; bases not matched to a gene: 5. Germline-derived CDR1 and CDR2 are LGHDT and YNNKEL (reference sequence). Sample: peripheral blood. The chain uses TRBV3-1 (or the pseudogene TRBV3-2) and TRBJ2-1, with 13 bases aligning to TRBD2. The receptor was isolated from a woman aged 80 or over with acute or convalescent COVID-19. CDR3 in amino acids: CASSWTSGRSNEQFF. DNA of the CDR3: TGTGCCAGCAGCTGGACTAGCGGGAGAAGTAATGAGCAGTTCTTC.